A single sample gave rise to the 27 T cell receptor beta chains below, sequenced in a study of blood T cell repertoires in COVID-19. Libraries were prepared by immunoSEQ multiplex PCR; TCRdb keeps only in-frame clonotypes and omits some of them. The sample has 50,000 to 70,000 clones, 80% to 90% seen once; the top ten hold 5.6%. Material: peripheral blood. The source of these receptors is a woman aged 55-69 years with acute or convalescent COVID-19.

V and J are TRBV29-1 and TRBJ1-1; D unresolved. The CDR3 is made up of 14 amino acids. Germline V gene data show CDR1 as SQVTM and CDR2 as ANQGSEA. The germline V and J ends were trimmed by 4 bases and 1 base, with 13 bases remaining between them. The CDR3 loop reads CSVVRGTSNTEAFF. CDR3 coding DNA: TGCAGCGTTGTTAGAGGCACCTCGAACACTGAAGCTTTCTTT.

The chain couples TRBV11-2 to TRBJ2-7; no firm D call. Trimming left V 1 base short and J 3 bases short, with 7 bases between. The CDR3 loop spans 13 amino acids. In germline, CDR1 is SGHAT, CDR2 FQNNGV. DNA for the CDR3: TGTGCCAGCAGCTTAGGTTCCGGCTACGAGCAGTACTTC. It specifies CASSLGSGYEQYF.

The V call is TRBV18, the J call TRBJ1-5; 7 nucleotides agree with TRBD1. The V gene's germline CDR1 is KGHSH and CDR2 LQKENI. This CDR3 comprises 15 residues. The trim removed 6 bases at V and 6 bases at J, leaving 11 bases unmatched. CDR3 in amino acids: CASSRDREEGQPQHF. CDR3 nucleotides: TGTGCCAGCTCCCGTGACAGGGAGGAGGGTCAGCCCCAGCATTTT.

The rearrangement uses TRBV6-5 and TRBJ2-7; a weak D match, TRBD2 (6 bases). The germline CDR1 and CDR2 sequences are MNHEY and SVGAGI. V gave up 7 bases and J gave up 9 bases, with 16 bases separating them. CDR3 length equals 12 residues. CDR3 DNA: TGTGCCAGCACCGGGGGAATAGCCGCGCAGTACTTC. Translated, it gives CASTGGIAAQYF.

The count of this clone is one. DNA of the CDR3: TGTGCCAGCAGCCTCCTAGCGGGGGTGGGTTATGAGCAGTTCTTC. Amino acids: CASSLLAGVGYEQFF. The chain is built from TRBV3-1 (or the pseudogene TRBV3-2) and TRBJ2-1; 10 bases line up with TRBD2. CDR1 is LGHDT, CDR2 YNNKEL, per germline (reference sequence). The CDR3 is 15 residues long. Losses at the gene ends were 4 bases for V and 8 bases for J; bases not matched to a gene: 8.

The chain carries TRBV5-1 and TRBJ1-4; 7 bases are a match to TRBD1. CDR1 is SGHRS, CDR2 YFSETQ, per germline. The trim removed 3 bases at V and 4 bases at J, leaving 6 bases unmatched. CDR3 length: 15 amino acids. CDR3 bases: TGCGCCAGCAGCTCCACAGGGGCCGATAATGAAAAACTGTTTTTT. Translation gives CASSSTGADNEKLFF. Complete variable domain (other parts from reference TRBV5-1 and TRBJ1-4): KAGVTQTPRYLIKTRGQQVTLSCSPISGHRSVSWYQQTPGQGLQFLFEYFSETQRNKGNFPGRFSGRQFSNSRSEMNVSTLELGDSALYLCASSSTGADNEKLFFGSGTQLSVL.

The J gene is TRBJ1-5, the V gene TRBV19; 12 positions agree with TRBD1. This CDR3 comprises 17 residues. Germline V gene sequence: CDR1 LNHDA, CDR2 SQIVND (reference sequence). Losses at the gene ends were 7 bases for V and 3 bases for J; bases not matched to a gene: 10. As DNA, the CDR3 is TGTGCCAGTACCTTGGGACAGGGGGCGGGTGACAATCAGCCCCAGCATTTT. Its protein product is CASTLGQGAGDNQPQHF.

The sample holds a few counts of this clone. The rearrangement uses TRBV3-1 (or the pseudogene TRBV3-2) and TRBJ1-6; 7 positions match TRBD1. CDR1 and CDR2 (germline): LGHDT, YNNKEL (reference sequence). This CDR3 spans 16 amino acids. V gave up 1 base and J gave up 4 bases; unmatched junction bases: 4. The DNA of the CDR3 is TGTGCCAGCAGCCAAGGCCAGGGGGTGTATAATTCACCCCTCCACTTT. Protein product: CASSQGQGVYNSPLHF.

The chain couples TRBV15 to TRBJ1-1; 8 bases map to TRBD1. Germline CDR1 is LNHNV and CDR2 is YYDKDF (reference sequence). V was pared by 2 bases and J by 3 bases, with 5 bases of the junction left unmatched. The CDR3 has 15 residues. The DNA for the CDR3 is TGTGCCACCAGCAGACGGACAGGGTCGGACACTGAAGCTTTCTTT. Its protein is CATSRRTGSDTEAFF.

The chain uses TRBV6-5 and TRBJ2-2, with D perhaps matching TRBD2 (7 bases). The CDR3 consists of 16 residues. V lost 2 bases and J lost 9, with 19 bases in between. The V gene's germline CDR1 is MNHEY and CDR2 SVGAGI. This chain's CDR3 is CASSYGGGLTSRELFF. CDR3 nucleotide sequence: TGTGCCAGCAGTTACGGCGGGGGCCTCACATCCCGGGAGCTGTTTTTT.

The chain is built from TRBV5-4 and TRBJ1-6; maybe TRBD1 (6 bases). Germline assignment: CDR1 SGHNT and CDR2 YYREEE (reference sequence). V lost 5 bases and J 5 bases, leaving 14 bases between the germline ends. The CDR3 has 15 amino acids. The CDR3 region is CASSVGRGDNSPLHF. Here the CDR3 DNA reads TGTGCCAGCAGTGTTGGGAGGGGGGATAATTCACCCCTCCACTTT.

The gene calls are TRBV3-1 (or the pseudogene TRBV3-2) and TRBJ1-1; 9 bases are shared with TRBD1. The CDR3 loop spans 15 amino acids. V trimming: 1 base; J trimming: 10 bases; junction bases outside the gene matches: 10. Germline V gene lookup returns CDR1 LGHDT and CDR2 YNNKEL (reference sequence). CDR3 residues: CASSQGTGVGQGAFF. In nucleotides, the CDR3 is TGTGCCAGCAGCCAAGGGACAGGGGTTGGGCAGGGAGCTTTCTTT.

This clone was observed at least ten times. The rearrangement uses TRBV10-3 and TRBJ2-7; D perhaps matches TRBD1 (6 bases). Germline V lookup: CDR1 ENHRY, CDR2 SYGVKD. The CDR3 is 13 amino acids. V was shortened by 7 bases and J by 7 bases, with 17 bases between the two germline ends. CDR3: CAITQGQGREQYF. The DNA for the CDR3 is TGTGCCATCACCCAGGGGCAGGGTAGAGAGCAGTACTTC.

The J gene is TRBJ1-6, the V gene TRBV11-2; no clear D. V dropped 0 bases and J dropped 11 bases, with 8 bases sitting between them. There are 13 residues in the CDR3. Germline loops: CDR1 SGHAT, CDR2 FQNNGV. The CDR3 region is CASSLELGAPLHF. The DNA of the CDR3 is TGTGCCAGCAGCTTAGAGCTAGGCGCACCCCTCCACTTT.

The sample holds a few counts of this clone. This CDR3 is CSVEEGNTQYF. The CDR3 coding sequence is TGCAGCGTTGAGGAGGGAAATACGCAGTATTTT. This rearrangement joins TRBV29-1 to TRBJ2-3; the D gene is possibly TRBD2 (6 bases). Trimming pared 3 bases from V and 7 bases from J, leaving 8 bases between. This CDR3 region has 11 residues. Per germline, CDR1 SQVTM and CDR2 ANQGSEA.

V and J are TRBV3-1 (or the pseudogene TRBV3-2) and TRBJ1-1; the match to TRBD1 covers 10 bases. V shed 1 base, J shed 4 bases, and the junction held 6 bases outside the gene matches. The length of the CDR3 is 16 residues. Germline V gene lookup returns CDR1 LGHDT and CDR2 YNNKEL (reference sequence). The CDR3 region is CASSQGQGAVGTEAFF. CDR3 coding DNA: TGTGCCAGCAGCCAAGGACAGGGGGCGGTCGGCACTGAAGCTTTCTTT.

This clone showed up just once. This chain connects TRBV29-1 to TRBJ2-4; 9 nucleotides align to TRBD1. Losses at the gene ends were 6 bases for V and 2 bases for J; bases not matched to a gene: 5. The CDR3 runs 14 residues. Germline assignment: CDR1 SQVTM and CDR2 ANQGSEA. CDR3 bases: TGCAGCGTGGGACAGGGAGGTTCCAAAAACATTCAGTACTTC. Translating gives CSVGQGGSKNIQYF.

The rearrangement uses TRBV29-1 and TRBJ2-1, with D possibly being TRBD2 (7 bases). V shed 6 bases and J shed 7 bases, with 25 bases lying between them. The CDR3 sequence is 16 residues long. The germline CDR1 and CDR2 sequences are SQVTM and ANQGSEA. In DNA form, the CDR3 reads TGCAGCGTAACCCTCCTCGGGGGGCGATTTTCGAATGAGCAGTTCTTC. It encodes CSVTLLGGRFSNEQFF.

The table lists this clone with a count of one. The rearrangement links TRBV10-2 to TRBJ1-2, with 8 bases aligning to TRBD1. The germline V gene has CDR1 WSHSY and CDR2 SAAADI. The trim removed 7 bases at V and 8 bases at J, leaving 3 bases unmatched. This CDR3 comprises 11 residues. CDR3 bases: TGCGCCAGCACGACAGGGGAAGGCTACACCTTC. Amino acid sequence: CASTTGEGYTF.

The chain joins TRBV2 to TRBJ1-1, with TRBD1 identical over 7 bases. V dropped 9 bases and J dropped 4; count of bases not matched to a gene: 11. The CDR3 sequence is 14 residues long. Germline V gene sequence: CDR1 SNHLY, CDR2 FYNNEI. The CDR3 loop is CASERGQGGTEAFF. The CDR3 DNA is TGTGCCAGTGAAAGGGGGCAGGGGGGCACTGAAGCTTTCTTT.

The chain links TRBV6-1 to TRBJ1-2, with TRBD1 as a possible D gene (5 bases). V shed 2 bases and J shed 7 bases, with 17 bases lying between them. Germline CDR1 MNHNS, CDR2 SASEGT. The CDR3 runs 15 residues. CDR3 sequence reads: CASSEFQGVSFGYTF. CDR3 DNA sequence: TGTGCCAGCAGTGAATTTCAGGGCGTATCGTTTGGCTACACCTTC.

This chain uses TRBV2 with TRBJ2-1; 12 nucleotides align to TRBD1. The V segment lost 4 bases and the J segment 6 bases; nucleotides outside the gene matches: 4. There are 15 residues in the CDR3. The V gene's germline CDR1 is SNHLY and CDR2 FYNNEI. The CDR3 DNA follows: TGTGCCAGCAGTGGGGACAGGGGGCTCCTCAATGAGCAGTTCTTC. Its protein is CASSGDRGLLNEQFF.

This chain uses TRBV5-6 with TRBJ2-1; D is uncertain. CDR1 is SGHDT, CDR2 YYEEEE, per germline. The CDR3 covers 14 residues. V shed 1 base and J shed 3 bases, with 8 bases lying between them. This chain's CDR3 is CASSLSSGYNEQFF. CDR3 in DNA: TGTGCCAGCAGCTTGAGTTCGGGCTACAATGAGCAGTTCTTC.

Only one count was recorded for this clone. The CDR3 DNA reads TGTGCCAGCAGTTACTCGGACAGTTATAGCAATCAGCCCCAGCATTTT. The encoded protein is CASSYSDSYSNQPQHF. The chain uses TRBV6-2 or TRBV6-3 and TRBJ1-5; the D gene is possibly TRBD1 (6 bases). The CDR3 has 16 amino acids. Trimming removed 0 bases from V and 0 bases from J, with 9 bases in between. The germline gives CDR1 MNHEY, CDR2 SVGEGT.

The chain combines TRBV6-4 with TRBJ2-3; TRBD2 is a possible D gene (6 bases). This CDR3 is 14 amino acids long. V was clipped by 4 bases and J by 8 bases, with 16 bases between them. Germline V lookup: CDR1 MRHNA, CDR2 SNTAGT. The CDR3 is CASSVGGAAGTQYF. DNA for the CDR3: TGTGCCAGCAGTGTTGGAGGGGCGGCTGGTACGCAGTATTTT.

The rearrangement joins TRBV19 to TRBJ2-7; the D gene is possibly TRBD1 (6 bases). Germline V CDR1 and CDR2: LNHDA, SQIVND (reference sequence). The CDR3 is 14 residues long. Trimming cost V 4 bases and J 2 bases, with 12 bases left between them. CDR3 nucleotide sequence: TGTGCCAGTAGTAGAGGGACACCAGCCTACGAGCAGTACTTC. Its protein is CASSRGTPAYEQYF.

The gene calls are TRBV4-1 and TRBJ1-1; D possibly corresponds to TRBD1 (5 bases). V dropped 0 bases and J dropped 5 bases, with 16 bases sitting between them. CDR1 and CDR2 (germline): MGHRA, YSYEKL. CDR3 length: 16 amino acids. CDR3 in DNA: TGCGCCAGCAGCCAAGATCCAGGGACTCCGGTTACTGAAGCTTTCTTT. Amino acids: CASSQDPGTPVTEAFF.